These T cell receptor beta chains were read from a single sample in a study of blood T cell repertoires in COVID-19. Method: immunoSEQ multiplex PCR; TCRdb's copy keeps in-frame clones and lacks some. The sample has approximately 300,000 clones, around 87% seen once; the top ten hold about 2.5%. Sequencing was carried out using peripheral blood. All receptors derive from a man aged 18 to 29 with active or convalescent COVID-19. The CDR3 runs from the conserved cysteine through the conserved F or W. The order of the fields is clone size, V gene, D gene, J gene, CDR3 protein, CDR3 DNA. A D gene is named only where the DNA matches it firmly. Clone size is given for some rows only: seen once, a few or many times, or a class if the clone is expanded.

clone size: NA
V gene: TRBV12-3/TRBV12-4
D gene: NA
J gene: TRBJ1-1
CDR3 protein: CASSLGRRGAFF
CDR3 DNA: TGTGCCAGCAGTTTAGGCAGGCGGGGAGCTTTCTTT

clone size: NA
V gene: TRBV29-1
D gene: NA
J gene: TRBJ2-1
CDR3 protein: CSVEDQENEQFF
CDR3 DNA: TGCAGCGTTGAAGATCAGGAAAATGAGCAGTTCTTC

clone size: few
V gene: TRBV4-3
D gene: TRBD1
J gene: TRBJ2-7
CDR3 protein: CASSQWTGGYEQYF
CDR3 DNA: TGCGCCAGCAGCCAATGGACAGGGGGCTACGAGCAGTACTTC

clone size: NA
V gene: TRBV5-1
D gene: NA
J gene: TRBJ2-7
CDR3 protein: CASSAEGSSEQYF
CDR3 DNA: TGCGCCAGCAGCGCCGAGGGCAGCTCCGAGCAGTACTTC

clone size: NA
V gene: TRBV4-1
D gene: TRBD1
J gene: TRBJ1-2
CDR3 protein: CASSQDGGRGYTF
CDR3 DNA: TGCGCCAGCAGCCAAGATGGGGGCAGGGGGTACACCTTC

clone size: NA
V gene: TRBV5-1
D gene: TRBD2
J gene: TRBJ2-2
CDR3 protein: CASSLPAGGTGELFF
CDR3 DNA: TGCGCCAGCAGCCTTCCTGCGGGGGGCACCGGGGAGCTGTTTTTT

clone size: NA
V gene: TRBV9
D gene: NA
J gene: TRBJ1-1
CDR3 protein: CASGGGTEAFF
CDR3 DNA: TGTGCCAGCGGGGGAGGCACTGAAGCTTTCTTT

clone size: once
V gene: TRBV5-1
D gene: NA
J gene: TRBJ2-2
CDR3 protein: CASSLAVTGELFF
CDR3 DNA: TGCGCCAGCAGCTTGGCGGTCACCGGGGAGCTGTTTTTT

clone size: NA
V gene: TRBV18
D gene: NA
J gene: TRBJ2-2
CDR3 protein: CASSPVPKTGELFF
CDR3 DNA: TGTGCCAGCTCACCAGTTCCTAAGACCGGGGAGCTGTTTTTT

clone size: NA
V gene: TRBV11-3
D gene: TRBD2
J gene: TRBJ2-1
CDR3 protein: CASSFGLAGYNEQFF
CDR3 DNA: TGTGCCAGCAGCTTCGGACTAGCGGGCTACAATGAGCAGTTCTTC

clone size: NA
V gene: TRBV7-8
D gene: NA
J gene: TRBJ2-5
CDR3 protein: CASSLAETKETQYF
CDR3 DNA: TGTGCCAGCAGCTTAGCGGAGACCAAAGAGACCCAGTACTTC

clone size: NA
V gene: TRBV15
D gene: NA
J gene: TRBJ1-3
CDR3 protein: CATSRDSGSGNTIYF
CDR3 DNA: TGTGCCACCAGCAGAGATTCAGGATCTGGAAACACCATATATTTT

clone size: NA
V gene: TRBV19
D gene: NA
J gene: TRBJ1-5
CDR3 protein: CASIPGQPQHF
CDR3 DNA: TGTGCCAGTATTCCGGGTCAGCCCCAGCATTTT

clone size: NA
V gene: TRBV18
D gene: TRBD1
J gene: TRBJ2-1
CDR3 protein: CASSPQGQGADEQFF
CDR3 DNA: TGTGCCAGCTCACCACAGGGACAGGGGGCAGATGAGCAGTTCTTC

clone size: NA
V gene: TRBV19
D gene: NA
J gene: TRBJ1-1
CDR3 protein: CASRTAMNTEAFF
CDR3 DNA: TGTGCCAGTAGGACAGCTATGAACACTGAAGCTTTCTTT

clone size: once
V gene: TRBV5-1
D gene: TRBD1
J gene: TRBJ2-1
CDR3 protein: CASSLKATGGSDEQFF
CDR3 DNA: TGCGCCAGCAGCTTGAAAGCTACAGGGGGTTCGGATGAGCAGTTCTTC

clone size: NA
V gene: TRBV9
D gene: TRBD2
J gene: TRBJ2-3
CDR3 protein: CASSVGSGGVASYF
CDR3 DNA: TGTGCCAGCAGCGTGGGTAGCGGGGGGGTTGCGTCGTATTTT

clone size: NA
V gene: TRBV14
D gene: NA
J gene: TRBJ1-2
CDR3 protein: CASSQAGHGGYTF
CDR3 DNA: TGTGCCAGCAGCCAAGCGGGACACGGGGGCTACACCTTC

clone size: NA
V gene: TRBV6-2/TRBV6-3
D gene: NA
J gene: TRBJ2-7
CDR3 protein: CASSYQHRWKAYEQYF
CDR3 DNA: TGTGCCAGCAGTTACCAACACAGGTGGAAAGCCTACGAGCAGTACTTC

clone size: few
V gene: TRBV19
D gene: NA
J gene: TRBJ2-1
CDR3 protein: CASNGGLRNEQFF
CDR3 DNA: TGTGCCAGTAATGGGGGCTTGAGGAATGAGCAGTTCTTC

clone size: NA
V gene: TRBV10-1
D gene: TRBD1
J gene: TRBJ2-7
CDR3 protein: CASSPGTEVDEQYF
CDR3 DNA: TGCGCCAGCAGTCCTGGGACAGAGGTCGACGAGCAGTACTTC

clone size: NA
V gene: TRBV4-1
D gene: TRBD2
J gene: TRBJ2-1
CDR3 protein: CASSHPDSGKVVSYNEQFF
CDR3 DNA: TGCGCCAGCAGCCACCCGGATAGCGGGAAGGTAGTTTCTTACAATGAGCAGTTCTTC

clone size: NA
V gene: TRBV12-5
D gene: NA
J gene: TRBJ2-1
CDR3 protein: CASGLSRVSSYNEQFF
CDR3 DNA: TGTGCTAGTGGTTTGTCGCGGGTTAGCTCCTACAATGAGCAGTTCTTC

clone size: once
V gene: TRBV18
D gene: TRBD2
J gene: TRBJ2-6
CDR3 protein: CASSPGTSGSGANVLTF
CDR3 DNA: TGTGCCAGCTCCCCAGGGACTAGCGGTTCTGGGGCCAACGTCCTGACTTTC

clone size: once
V gene: TRBV7-9
D gene: NA
J gene: TRBJ2-2
CDR3 protein: CASSLPGPSGELFF
CDR3 DNA: TGTGCCAGCAGCTTACCAGGGCCTTCCGGGGAGCTGTTTTTT

clone size: NA
V gene: TRBV11-2
D gene: NA
J gene: TRBJ2-7
CDR3 protein: CASSLAPGVNEQYF
CDR3 DNA: TGTGCCAGCAGCTTAGCTCCAGGGGTGAACGAGCAGTACTTC

clone size: NA
V gene: TRBV6-4
D gene: NA
J gene: TRBJ2-7
CDR3 protein: CALADLYEQYF
CDR3 DNA: TGTGCCCTCGCGGATTTATACGAGCAGTACTTC

clone size: NA
V gene: TRBV19
D gene: TRBD2
J gene: TRBJ2-5
CDR3 protein: CASSISAGGYQETQYF
CDR3 DNA: TGTGCCAGTAGTATCTCAGCGGGGGGGTACCAAGAGACCCAGTACTTC

clone size: NA
V gene: TRBV7-2
D gene: TRBD2
J gene: TRBJ2-7
CDR3 protein: CASSYTGGLYEQYF
CDR3 DNA: TGTGCCAGCAGCTACACGGGAGGCCTCTACGAGCAGTACTTC

clone size: NA
V gene: TRBV28
D gene: NA
J gene: TRBJ1-5
CDR3 protein: CASSPGGGGNQPQHF
CDR3 DNA: TGTGCCAGCAGCCCCGGGGGGGGAGGGAATCAGCCCCAGCATTTT

clone size: NA
V gene: TRBV4-1
D gene: NA
J gene: TRBJ2-7
CDR3 protein: CASSLRTSEGTSYEQYF
CDR3 DNA: TGCGCCAGCAGCCTACGGACCTCGGAGGGGACCTCCTACGAGCAGTACTTC

clone size: NA
V gene: TRBV29-1
D gene: NA
J gene: TRBJ2-1
CDR3 protein: CSVEVPGLDNEQFF
CDR3 DNA: TGCAGCGTTGAAGTCCCAGGACTCGACAATGAGCAGTTCTTC

clone size: NA
V gene: TRBV4-1
D gene: TRBD1
J gene: TRBJ2-2
CDR3 protein: CASSRTGGNTGELFF
CDR3 DNA: TGCGCCAGCAGCCGGACAGGGGGGAACACCGGGGAGCTGTTTTTT